The 17 T cell receptor beta chains reported below all come from one sample, sequenced in a study of Graves' ophthalmopathy and Graves' hyperthyroidism. Amplified material comprised TCR beta CDR3 regions derived from RNA transcripts. The first round was an RT-PCR with HTBI primers, and the second round was a multiplex PCR. A single record per CDR3 protein comes from TCRdb applying MiXCR to the multiplex PCR reads. The data hold about 230,000 distinct CDR3 sequences, with around 45% observed a single time. Input material: peripheral blood. The receptors shown here come from an adult man with Graves' ophthalmopathy.

The chain links TRBV20-1 to TRBJ1-3; D unresolved. This CDR3 spans 16 amino acids. Between the trimmed V and J ends, which lost 5 bases and 0 bases, there was a span of 17 bases. The V gene's germline CDR1 is DFQATT and CDR2 SNEGSKA (reference sequence). The CDR3 is CSAYDPTKGSGNTIYF. The CDR3 DNA is TGCAGTGCTTACGACCCTACCAAGGGCTCTGGAAACACCATATATTTT.

Ten or more counts support this clonotype. The rearrangement joins TRBV10-3 to TRBJ2-7; 10 bases are a match to TRBD2. The CDR3 runs to 15 residues. V gave up 4 bases and J gave up 2 bases; unmatched junction bases: 5. Germline CDR1 reads ENHRY; CDR2 reads SYGVKD. Written as DNA, the CDR3 is TGTGCCATCAGTGGTGGACTAGCGGAAACCTACGAGCAGTACTTC. Protein product: CAISGGLAETYEQYF.

In regard to this clonotype: One end of the junction does not line up with germline, which may come from a read error. This chain connects TRBV5-8 to TRBJ2-7; 9 nucleotides line up with TRBD1. The CDR3 has 15 amino acids. The germline gives CDR1 SGHTS, CDR2 YDEGEE. The CDR3, as DNA: TGCGCCAGCAGCCAAGCCCCCCGGACAGGGGACGAGCAGTACTTC. Protein: CASSQAPRTGDEQYF.

This clonotype occurred a few times. The chain has TRBV2 and TRBJ1-1; 9 bases are a match to TRBD1. The CDR3 runs 17 residues. Germline V gives CDR1 SNHLY, CDR2 FYNNEI. With 2 bases clipped from V and 0 bases from J, the junction kept 7 bases outside the gene matches. The CDR3 region has the DNA TGTGCCAGCAGTGAATATGGGACAGGGTTAATGAACACTGAAGCTTTCTTT. Amino acid sequence: CASSEYGTGLMNTEAFF.

The chain joins TRBV9 to TRBJ2-6, with 11 bases matching TRBD2. This CDR3 has 19 residues. Germline V gene sequence: CDR1 SGDLS, CDR2 YYNGEE. V gave up 3 bases and J gave up 4 bases; unmatched junction bases: 12. CDR3 in DNA: TGTGCCAGCAGCGGGGGGCCTAGCGGGGGGTCTACCGGGGCCAACGTCCTGACTTTC. Amino acids: CASSGGPSGGSTGANVLTF.

J is TRBJ1-3 and V is TRBV7-8; TRBD1 matches 7 bases. Trimming cost V 2 bases and J 4 bases; bases outside gene matches: 8. The CDR3 is 16 residues long. Germline CDR1 SGHVS, CDR2 FQNEAQ. The CDR3 coding sequence is TGTGCCAGCAGCTTACGCCCAGACAGGGCGGGAAACACCATATATTTT. Translating it yields CASSLRPDRAGNTIYF.

This sequence joins TRBV6-6 and TRBJ1-1; 9 bases fit TRBD1. The germline V gene has CDR1 MNHNY and CDR2 SVGAGI (reference sequence). The ends lost 0 bases at V and 5 bases at J; junction bases unmatched: 4. This CDR3 has 15 residues. CDR3 DNA sequence: TGTGCCAGCAGTTACTCCGAGACAGGGGGGACTGAAGCTTTCTTT. Translation gives CASSYSETGGTEAFF.

The chain couples TRBV2 to TRBJ1-4; D remains unclear. Looked up from germline, CDR1 is SNHLY and CDR2 is FYNNEI. The CDR3 runs 15 residues. Between the trimmed V and J ends, which lost 1 base and 0 bases, there was a span of 6 bases. For the CDR3, the DNA is TGTGCCAGCAGTGAAGGGCGGGCAACTAATGAAAAACTGTTTTTT. Translating gives CASSEGRATNEKLFF.

The chain employs TRBV10-3 and TRBJ2-6; no definite D call. This CDR3 contains 13 residues. Germline V gives CDR1 ENHRY, CDR2 SYGVKD. The V end was cut by 4 bases, the J end by 1 base, with 2 bases between. For the CDR3, the DNA is TGTGCCATCAGTGGATCTGGGGCCAACGTCCTGACTTTC. Its protein is CAISGSGANVLTF.

The CDR3 bases are TGTGCCACCAGTGATTTGACCGACCTCAGCGGGTCAGATACGCAGTATTTT. It is translated as CATSDLTDLSGSDTQYF. This chain links TRBV24-1 with TRBJ2-3; the D gene is possibly TRBD2 (6 bases). Germline V gene lookup returns CDR1 KGHDR and CDR2 SFDVKD. V was trimmed by 0 bases and J by 4 bases, leaving 16 bases between them. The CDR3 extends over 17 amino acids.

The chain joins TRBV12-3 or TRBV12-4 to TRBJ2-5, with TRBD1 matching 9 bases. This CDR3 region has 14 residues. Losses at the gene ends were 7 bases for V and 5 bases for J; bases not matched to a gene: 8. The CDR3 DNA is TGTGCCAGCACCCTGGGACAGGGTGATGAGACCCAGTACTTC. Amino acids: CASTLGQGDETQYF.

This rearrangement joins TRBV20-1 to TRBJ2-7, with D unclear. Germline lookup yields CDR1 DFQATT and CDR2 SNEGSKA (reference sequence). Trimming removed 6 bases at V and 2 bases at J, with 17 bases between. This CDR3 is 14 amino acids long. The CDR3 region is CSAAPPGPTYEQYF. The DNA of the CDR3 is TGCAGTGCCGCCCCCCCAGGACCTACCTACGAGCAGTACTTC.

This clonotype showed up just once. The chain is built from TRBV12-3 or TRBV12-4 and TRBJ2-2; 7 bases line up with TRBD2. V was clipped by 11 bases and J by 6 bases; unmatched bases: 18. The CDR3 has 16 amino acids. This CDR3 reads CASAVQGGSGAGELFF. CDR3 bases: TGTGCCTCCGCGGTGCAGGGCGGGAGTGGGGCCGGGGAGCTGTTTTTT.

This chain joins TRBV20-1 and TRBJ1-2; D remains unclear. This CDR3 spans 11 amino acids. Germline-derived CDR1 and CDR2 are DFQATT and SNEGSKA (reference sequence). V was trimmed by 7 bases and J by 8 bases, leaving 14 bases between them. The CDR3 nucleotides are TGCAGTGTATGGCAGGTTAGCGGCTACACCTTC. This gives the protein CSVWQVSGYTF.

V gene TRBV20-1 combines with J gene TRBJ2-7, with 9 bases that match TRBD2. The CDR3 runs to 13 residues. Germline-derived CDR1 and CDR2 are DFQATT and SNEGSKA (reference sequence). Trimming cost V 4 bases and J 6 bases; bases outside gene matches: 7. CDR3 sequence reads: CSAKRGALLEQYF. CDR3 coding DNA: TGCAGTGCTAAGCGGGGGGCGCTCCTCGAGCAGTACTTC.

The V and J genes are TRBV2 and TRBJ1-1; the D gene is possibly TRBD1 (5 bases). Germline CDR1 and CDR2: SNHLY and FYNNEI. Trimming stripped 6 bases from V and 5 bases from J, with 10 bases between. The CDR3 contains 12 residues. DNA for the CDR3: TGTGCCAGCAGCTGGGGGGGGACTGAAGCTTTCTTT. Protein product: CASSWGGTEAFF.

This clonotype appeared a few times. The CDR3 sequence is CASSEAGTGGRETQYF. Here the CDR3 DNA reads TGTGCCAGCAGTGAAGCGGGGACAGGGGGCCGGGAGACCCAGTACTTC. V and J are TRBV2 and TRBJ2-5; 12 bases line up with TRBD1. Germline V gene sequence: CDR1 SNHLY, CDR2 FYNNEI. This CDR3 contains 16 residues. With 0 bases clipped from V and 5 bases from J, the junction kept 4 bases outside the gene matches.